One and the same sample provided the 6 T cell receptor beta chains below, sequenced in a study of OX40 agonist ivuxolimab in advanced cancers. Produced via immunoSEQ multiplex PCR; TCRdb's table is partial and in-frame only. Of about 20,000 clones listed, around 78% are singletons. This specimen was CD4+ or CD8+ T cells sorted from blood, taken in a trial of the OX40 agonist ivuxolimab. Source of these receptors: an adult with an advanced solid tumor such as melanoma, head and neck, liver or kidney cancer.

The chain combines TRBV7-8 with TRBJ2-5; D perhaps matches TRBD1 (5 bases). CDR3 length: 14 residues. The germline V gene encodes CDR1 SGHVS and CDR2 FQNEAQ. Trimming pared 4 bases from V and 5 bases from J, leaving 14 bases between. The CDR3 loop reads CASSSIGQGETQYF. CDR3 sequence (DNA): TGTGCCAGCAGCTCAATTGGACAAGGCGAGACCCAGTACTTC.

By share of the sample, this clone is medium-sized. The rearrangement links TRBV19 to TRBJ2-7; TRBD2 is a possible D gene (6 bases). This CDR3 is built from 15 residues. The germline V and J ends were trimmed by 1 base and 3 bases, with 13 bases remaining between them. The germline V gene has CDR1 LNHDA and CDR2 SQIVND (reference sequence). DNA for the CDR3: TGTGCCAGTAGTATAGCGGGAGTTGCCAACTACGAGCAGTACTTC. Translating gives CASSIAGVANYEQYF.

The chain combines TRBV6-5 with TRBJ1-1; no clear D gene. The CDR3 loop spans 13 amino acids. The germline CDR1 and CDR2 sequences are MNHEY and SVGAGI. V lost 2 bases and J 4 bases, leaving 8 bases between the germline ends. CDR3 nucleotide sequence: TGTGCCAGCAGTTACGGGGAGTCCACTGAAGCTTTCTTT. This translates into CASSYGESTEAFF.

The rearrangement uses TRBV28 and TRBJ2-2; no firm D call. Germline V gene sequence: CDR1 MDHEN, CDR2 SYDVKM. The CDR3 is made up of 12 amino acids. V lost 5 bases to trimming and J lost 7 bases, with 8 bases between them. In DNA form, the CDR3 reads TGTGCCAGCAGTCCCAGAGGCGGGGAGCTGTTTTTT. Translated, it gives CASSPRGGELFF.

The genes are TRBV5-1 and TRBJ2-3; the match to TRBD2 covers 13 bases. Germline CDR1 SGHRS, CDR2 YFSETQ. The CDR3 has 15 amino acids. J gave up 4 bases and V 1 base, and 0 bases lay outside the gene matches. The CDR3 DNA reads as TGCGCCAGCAGCTTGACTAGCGGGAGGGCAGATACGCAGTATTTT. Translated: CASSLTSGRADTQYF.

The CDR3 DNA sequence: TGTGCCAGCAGCGCAGATCGGACATCCATTTACGAGCAGTACTTC. Translated: CASSADRTSIYEQYF. This chain joins TRBV9 and TRBJ2-7, with D perhaps matching TRBD1 (5 bases). Germline V gives CDR1 SGDLS, CDR2 YYNGEE. The CDR3 sequence is 15 residues long. The V end lost 3 bases, the J end lost 4 bases, and 17 bases lay between the germline ends.